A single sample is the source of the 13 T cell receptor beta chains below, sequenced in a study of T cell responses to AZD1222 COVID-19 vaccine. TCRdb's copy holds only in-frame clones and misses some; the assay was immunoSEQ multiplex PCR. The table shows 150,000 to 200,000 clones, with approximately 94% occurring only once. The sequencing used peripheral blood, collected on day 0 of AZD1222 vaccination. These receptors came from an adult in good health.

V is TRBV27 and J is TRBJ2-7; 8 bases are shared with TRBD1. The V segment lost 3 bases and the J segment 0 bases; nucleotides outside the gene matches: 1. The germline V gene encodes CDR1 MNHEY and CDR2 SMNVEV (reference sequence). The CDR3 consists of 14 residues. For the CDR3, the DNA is TGTGCCAGCAGTTTGACAGGGGACTCCTACGAGCAGTACTTC. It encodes CASSLTGDSYEQYF.

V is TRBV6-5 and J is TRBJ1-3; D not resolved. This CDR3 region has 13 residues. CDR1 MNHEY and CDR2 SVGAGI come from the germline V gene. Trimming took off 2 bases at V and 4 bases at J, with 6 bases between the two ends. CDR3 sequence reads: CASSYQAGNTIYF. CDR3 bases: TGTGCCAGCAGTTACCAGGCGGGAAACACCATATATTTT.

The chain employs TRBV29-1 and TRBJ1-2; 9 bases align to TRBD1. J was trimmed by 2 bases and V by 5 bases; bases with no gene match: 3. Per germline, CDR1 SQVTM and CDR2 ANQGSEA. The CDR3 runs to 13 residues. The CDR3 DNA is TGCAGCGTTAGTGACAGGGGGAACTATGGCTACACCTTC. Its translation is CSVSDRGNYGYTF.

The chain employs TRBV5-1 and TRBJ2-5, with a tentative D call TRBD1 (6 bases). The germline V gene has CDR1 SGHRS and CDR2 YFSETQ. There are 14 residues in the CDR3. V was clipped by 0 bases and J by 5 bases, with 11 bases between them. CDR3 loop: CASSLGTGWETQYF. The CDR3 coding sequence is TGCGCCAGCAGCTTGGGAACAGGGTGGGAGACCCAGTACTTC. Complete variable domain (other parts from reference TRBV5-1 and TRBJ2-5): KAGVTQTPRYLIKTRGQQVTLSCSPISGHRSVSWYQQTPGQGLQFLFEYFSETQRNKGNFPGRFSGRQFSNSRSEMNVSTLELGDSALYLCASSLGTGWETQYFGPGTRLLVL.

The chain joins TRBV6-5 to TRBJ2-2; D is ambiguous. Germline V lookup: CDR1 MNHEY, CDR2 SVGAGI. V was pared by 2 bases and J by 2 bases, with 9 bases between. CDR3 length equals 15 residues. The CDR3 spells CASSYGSANTGELFF. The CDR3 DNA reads TGTGCCAGCAGTTACGGGTCGGCCAACACCGGGGAGCTGTTTTTT.

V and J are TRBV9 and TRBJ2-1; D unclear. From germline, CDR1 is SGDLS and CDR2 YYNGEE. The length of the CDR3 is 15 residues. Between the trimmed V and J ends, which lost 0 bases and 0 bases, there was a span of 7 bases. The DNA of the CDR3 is TGTGCCAGCAGCGTAGATGGAAACTCCTACAATGAGCAGTTCTTC. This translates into CASSVDGNSYNEQFF.

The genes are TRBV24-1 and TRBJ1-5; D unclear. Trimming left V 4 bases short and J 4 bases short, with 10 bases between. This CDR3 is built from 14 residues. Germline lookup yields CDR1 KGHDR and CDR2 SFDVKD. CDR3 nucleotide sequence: TGTGCCACCAGTGAGGGCAGCAAGAATCAGCCCCAGCATTTT. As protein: CATSEGSKNQPQHF.

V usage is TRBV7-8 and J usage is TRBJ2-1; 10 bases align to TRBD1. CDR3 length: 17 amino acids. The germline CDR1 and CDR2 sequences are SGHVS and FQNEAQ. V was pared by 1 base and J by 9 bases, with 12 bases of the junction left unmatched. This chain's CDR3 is CASSLERQGANHGEQFF. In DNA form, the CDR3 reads TGTGCCAGCAGCTTAGAGCGACAGGGGGCTAATCATGGTGAGCAGTTCTTC.

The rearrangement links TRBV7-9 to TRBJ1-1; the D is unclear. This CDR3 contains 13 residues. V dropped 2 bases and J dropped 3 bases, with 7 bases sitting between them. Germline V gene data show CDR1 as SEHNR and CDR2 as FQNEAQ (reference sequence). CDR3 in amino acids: CASSLTGYTEAFF. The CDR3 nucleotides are TGTGCCAGCAGCTTAACGGGATACACTGAAGCTTTCTTT.

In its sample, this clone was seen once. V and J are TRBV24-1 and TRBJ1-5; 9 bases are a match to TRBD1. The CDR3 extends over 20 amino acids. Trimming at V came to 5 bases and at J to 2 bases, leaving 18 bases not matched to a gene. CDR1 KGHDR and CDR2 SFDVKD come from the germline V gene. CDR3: CATSVAFIGTGFNGNQPQHF. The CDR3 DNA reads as TGTGCCACCAGTGTGGCCTTTATAGGGACAGGGTTTAATGGCAATCAGCCCCAGCATTTT.

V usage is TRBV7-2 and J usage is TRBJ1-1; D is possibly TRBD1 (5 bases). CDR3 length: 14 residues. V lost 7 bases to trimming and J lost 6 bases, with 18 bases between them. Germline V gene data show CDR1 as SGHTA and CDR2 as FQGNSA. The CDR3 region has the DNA TGTGCCAGCACCTCGGGACTTAGGACGTCTGAAGCTTTCTTT. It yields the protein CASTSGLRTSEAFF.

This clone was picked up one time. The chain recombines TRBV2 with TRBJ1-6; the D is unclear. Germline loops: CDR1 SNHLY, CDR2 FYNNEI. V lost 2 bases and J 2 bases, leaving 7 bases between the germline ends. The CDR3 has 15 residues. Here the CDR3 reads CASSERGAYNSPLHF. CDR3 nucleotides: TGTGCCAGCAGTGAACGCGGGGCCTATAATTCACCCCTCCACTTT.

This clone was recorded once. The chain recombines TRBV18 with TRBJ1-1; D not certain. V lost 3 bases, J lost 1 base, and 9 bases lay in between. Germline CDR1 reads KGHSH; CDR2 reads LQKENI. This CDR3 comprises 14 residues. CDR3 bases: TGTGCCAGCTCACCCGGCGGCAGGAACACTGAAGCTTTCTTT. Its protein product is CASSPGGRNTEAFF. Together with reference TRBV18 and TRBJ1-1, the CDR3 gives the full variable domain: NAGVMQNPRHLVRRRGQEARLRCSPMKGHSHVYWYRQLPEEGLKFMVYLQKENIIDESGMPKERFSAEFPKEGPSILRIQQVVRGDSAAYFCASSPGGRNTEAFFGQGTRLTVV.